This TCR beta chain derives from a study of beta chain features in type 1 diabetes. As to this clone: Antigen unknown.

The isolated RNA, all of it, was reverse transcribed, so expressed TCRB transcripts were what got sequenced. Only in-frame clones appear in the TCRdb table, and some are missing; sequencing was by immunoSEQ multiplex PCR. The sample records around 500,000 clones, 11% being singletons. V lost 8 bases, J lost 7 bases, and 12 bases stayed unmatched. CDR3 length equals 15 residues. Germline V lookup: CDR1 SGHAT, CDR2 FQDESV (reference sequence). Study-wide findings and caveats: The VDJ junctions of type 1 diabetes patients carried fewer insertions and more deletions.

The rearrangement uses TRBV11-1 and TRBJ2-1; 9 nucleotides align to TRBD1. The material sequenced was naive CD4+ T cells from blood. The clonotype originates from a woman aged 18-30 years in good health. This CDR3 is CASARGQGGENEQFF. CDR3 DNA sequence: TGTGCCAGCGCCAGGGGACAGGGAGGTGAGAATGAGCAGTTCTTC.